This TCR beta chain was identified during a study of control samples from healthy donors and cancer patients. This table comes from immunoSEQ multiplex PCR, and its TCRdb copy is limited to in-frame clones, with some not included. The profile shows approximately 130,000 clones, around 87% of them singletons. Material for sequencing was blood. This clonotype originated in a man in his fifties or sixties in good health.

The CDR3 DNA is TGTGCCAGCAGTTACCCCGGGAACTATGGCTACACCTTC. Its translation: CASSYPGNYGYTF. This chain connects TRBV6-5 to TRBJ1-2, with D unclear. Trimming removed 2 bases at V and 2 bases at J, with 6 bases between. The CDR3 loop spans 13 amino acids. Germline V lookup: CDR1 MNHEY, CDR2 SVGAGI.